The 13 T cell receptor beta chains below were found in one sample sequenced in a study of blood T cell repertoires in COVID-19. Here immunoSEQ multiplex PCR was the method, and the copy in TCRdb shows in-frame clones only, minus some. The table has some 110,000 clones, approximately 83% seen once. Material for sequencing was peripheral blood. The receptors here all came from a woman in her seventies with acute or convalescent COVID-19.

This chain connects TRBV29-1 to TRBJ1-1; 9 bases are shared with TRBD1. This CDR3 has 11 amino acids. Looked up from germline, CDR1 is SQVTM and CDR2 is ANQGSEA. J was trimmed by 11 bases and V by 6 bases; bases with no gene match: 7. The CDR3 DNA is TGCAGCGTCCAAACAGGGGGCGAGGCTTTCTTT. It translates to CSVQTGGEAFF.

The rearrangement links TRBV5-6 to TRBJ2-3; D perhaps matches TRBD1 (5 bases). The CDR3 covers 16 residues. Germline V gives CDR1 SGHDT, CDR2 YYEEEE. Trimming left V 4 bases short and J 4 bases short, with 19 bases between. CDR3 nucleotide sequence: TGTGCCAGCAGCCGAGTGACAGCGATAATAGCAGATACGCAGTATTTT. This codes for CASSRVTAIIADTQYF.

The count of this clone is one. The chain is built from TRBV6-5 and TRBJ2-3, with 7 positions matching TRBD1. V dropped 6 bases and J dropped 3; count of bases not matched to a gene: 6. Germline CDR1 reads MNHEY; CDR2 reads SVGAGI. The CDR3 is 14 residues long. CDR3 protein: CASSYRQGTDTQYF. CDR3 nucleotide sequence: TGTGCCAGCAGCTACCGACAGGGTACAGATACGCAGTATTTT.

CDR3 region: CASTGQDNQPQHF. For the CDR3, the DNA is TGTGCCAGCACGGGACAGGACAATCAGCCCCAGCATTTT. This rearrangement joins TRBV2 to TRBJ1-5; the match to TRBD1 covers 8 bases. CDR3 length equals 13 residues. V was clipped by 7 bases and J by 3 bases; unmatched bases: 2. Germline V gives CDR1 SNHLY, CDR2 FYNNEI. The full variable domain, with the rest looked up from reference TRBV2 and TRBJ1-5, is EPEVTQTPSHQVTQMGQEVILRCVPISNHLYFYWYRQILGQKVEFLVSFYNNEISEKSEIFDDQFSVERPDGSNFTLKIRSTKLEDSAMYFCASTGQDNQPQHFGDGTRLSIL.

V and J are TRBV7-9 and TRBJ2-5; D possibly corresponds to TRBD2 (5 bases). Trimming pared 2 bases from V and 4 bases from J, leaving 14 bases between. CDR3 length equals 15 residues. Germline assignment: CDR1 SEHNR and CDR2 FQNEAQ (reference sequence). The CDR3 bases are TGTGCCAGCAGCTTATGGTCTACGGAGGCAGAGACCCAGTACTTC. Translating it yields CASSLWSTEAETQYF.

This clone was seen more than once but under ten times. The chain is built from TRBV7-9 and TRBJ1-5; possibly TRBD1 for D (6 bases). V was trimmed by 1 base and J by 2 bases, leaving 9 bases between them. Germline assignment: CDR1 SEHNR and CDR2 FQNEAQ (reference sequence). The CDR3 runs to 15 residues. CDR3: CASSLEGVGNQPQHF. In nucleotides, the CDR3 is TGTGCCAGCAGCTTAGAGGGGGTGGGCAATCAGCCCCAGCATTTT. The variable domain in full, with the rest retrieved from reference TRBV7-9 and TRBJ1-5, is DTGVSQNPRHKITKRGQNVTFRCDPISEHNRLYWYRQTLGQGPEFLTYFQNEAQLEKSRLLSDRFSAERPKGSFSTLEIQRTEQGDSAMYLCASSLEGVGNQPQHFGDGTRLSIL.

The chain carries TRBV6-5 and TRBJ2-1; 9 nucleotides match TRBD2. V lost 0 bases to trimming and J lost 9 bases; unmatched junction nucleotides: 9. Germline values: CDR1 MNHEY, CDR2 SVGAGI. This CDR3 is built from 16 residues. CDR3 sequence: CASSYSGGGAFSEQFF. CDR3 in DNA: TGTGCCAGCAGTTACTCAGGCGGGGGGGCGTTTTCTGAGCAGTTCTTC.

J is TRBJ2-2 and V is TRBV5-1; the D gene is possibly TRBD1 (6 bases). The length of the CDR3 is 15 residues. The V gene lost 7 bases and the J gene lost 6 bases, with 19 bases spanning the gap. Germline values: CDR1 SGHRS, CDR2 YFSETQ. Written as DNA, the CDR3 is TGCGCCAGCGACAAAACAGGGATGGGGGCCGGGGAGCTGTTTTTT. Translation gives CASDKTGMGAGELFF.

This clone was found once. The rearrangement uses TRBV5-4 and TRBJ1-2; tentative D call: TRBD1 (5 bases). Deletions cut 4 bases from V and 1 base from J, with 14 bases between. CDR3 length: 15 amino acids. Looked up from germline, CDR1 is SGHNT and CDR2 is YYREEE (reference sequence). CDR3: CASSPAGRVNYGYTF. CDR3 DNA: TGTGCCAGCAGCCCTGCGGGACGGGTTAACTATGGCTACACCTTC.

A few counts support this clone. The chain uses TRBV6-6 and TRBJ2-5; 9 bases align to TRBD2. V lost 2 bases, J lost 4 bases, and 5 bases stayed unmatched. CDR1 and CDR2 from the germline V gene are MNHNY and SVGAGI (reference sequence). CDR3 length equals 15 residues. The CDR3 DNA follows: TGTGCCAGCAGTTACGGGACTAGCCGGACAGAGACCCAGTACTTC. Protein: CASSYGTSRTETQYF.

This chain links TRBV18 with TRBJ1-2; 7 bases are shared with TRBD1. The CDR3 sequence is 15 residues long. V lost 6 bases, J lost 4 bases, and 11 bases stayed unmatched. The germline CDR1 and CDR2 sequences are KGHSH and LQKENI. The CDR3 nucleotides are TGTGCCAGCTCGCCGAGACAGGGAGAGTTCTATGGCTACACCTTC. Amino acid sequence: CASSPRQGEFYGYTF. The entire variable domain, with the rest obtained from reference TRBV18 and TRBJ1-2, is as follows: NAGVMQNPRHLVRRRGQEARLRCSPMKGHSHVYWYRQLPEEGLKFMVYLQKENIIDESGMPKERFSAEFPKEGPSILRIQQVVRGDSAAYFCASSPRQGEFYGYTFGSGTRLTVV.

This clone appeared once. The chain employs TRBV7-2 and TRBJ2-4; 10 bases fit TRBD1. Losses at the gene ends were 4 bases for V and 5 bases for J; bases not matched to a gene: 5. CDR1 and CDR2 from the germline V gene are SGHTA and FQGNSA. This CDR3 contains 15 residues. CDR3 sequence: CASSSTGTGENIQYF. The CDR3 bases are TGTGCCAGCAGCTCCACCGGGACAGGGGAAAACATTCAGTACTTC.

This clone appeared many times. The rearrangement uses TRBV7-2 and TRBJ2-7, with D possibly TRBD1 on 6 matching bases. The CDR3 is made up of 14 amino acids. Germline V gives CDR1 SGHTA, CDR2 FQGNSA. Trimming cost V 3 bases and J 3 bases, with 12 bases left between them. The CDR3, as DNA: TGTGCCAGCAGCTTCCAGGGGACCTACTACGAGCAGTACTTC. Its protein is CASSFQGTYYEQYF.